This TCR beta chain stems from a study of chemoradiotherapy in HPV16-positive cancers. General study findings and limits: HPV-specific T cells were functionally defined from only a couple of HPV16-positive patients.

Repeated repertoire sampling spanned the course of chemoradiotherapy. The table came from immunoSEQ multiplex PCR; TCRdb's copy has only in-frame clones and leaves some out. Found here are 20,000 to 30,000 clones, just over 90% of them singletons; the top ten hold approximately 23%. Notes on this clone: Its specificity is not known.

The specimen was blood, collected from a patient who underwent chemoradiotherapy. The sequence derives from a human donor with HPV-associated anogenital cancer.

CDR3 sequence reads: CAWNPSLGGGSTIYF. CDR3 nucleotides: TGTGCCTGGAACCCATCCCTCGGAGGTGGGAGCACCATATATTTT. The chain carries TRBV30 and TRBJ1-3; D not resolved. The CDR3 covers 15 residues. The germline gives CDR1 GTSNPN, CDR2 SVGIG (reference sequence). The germline V and J ends were trimmed by 4 bases and 9 bases, with 22 bases remaining between them.